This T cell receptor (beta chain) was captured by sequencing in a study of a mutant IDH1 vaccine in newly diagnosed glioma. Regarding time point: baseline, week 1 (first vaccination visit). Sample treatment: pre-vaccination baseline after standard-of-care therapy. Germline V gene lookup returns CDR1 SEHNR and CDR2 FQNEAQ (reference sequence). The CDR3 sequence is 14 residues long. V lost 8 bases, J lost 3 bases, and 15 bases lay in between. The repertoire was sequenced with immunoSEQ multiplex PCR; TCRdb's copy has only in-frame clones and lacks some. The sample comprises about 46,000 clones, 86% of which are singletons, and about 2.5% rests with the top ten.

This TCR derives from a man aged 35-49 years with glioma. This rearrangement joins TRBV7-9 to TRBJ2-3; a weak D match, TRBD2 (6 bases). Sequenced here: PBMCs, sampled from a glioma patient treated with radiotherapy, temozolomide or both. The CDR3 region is CASSGGIGTDTQYF. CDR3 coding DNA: TGTGCCAGCTCTGGGGGGATCGGGACAGATACGCAGTATTTT.